This T cell receptor beta chain was retrieved from a study of tumor-infiltrating lymphocytes in primary liver carcinoma. The authors made TCR beta cDNA from 500 to 600 ng total RNA with a constant-region primer. It was through three nested multiplex PCR rounds of slightly modified ARM-PCR that TCR beta libraries arose. The opening two PCR rounds, ten to eleven cycles each, paired TRBV1-TRBV30 forward primers with a C-beta reverse primer. TCRdb re-called the multiplex PCR reads with MiXCR, one entry per CDR3 protein. Of 330,000 or so distinct CDR3 sequences in the sample, around 60% were seen once. Germline DNA was also extracted, and blood RNA was taken from unsorted whole blood. What was collected before surgery was four milliliters of peripheral blood. CDR1 is MDHEN, CDR2 SYDVKM, per germline. The CDR3 has 14 residues. Trimming took 1 base from V and 4 from J, leaving 11 bases between them.

The sequencing sample was made of peripheral blood. The TCR sequence derives from a man aged 35-49 years with primary liver carcinoma and hepatitis B virus infection. The gene calls are TRBV28 and TRBJ2-7; D not resolved. In nucleotides, the CDR3 is TGTGCCAGCAGTTTATTTACAGAAACATACGAGCAGTACTTC. Protein sequence: CASSLFTETYEQYF. The whole variable domain, filled in from reference TRBV28 and TRBJ2-7, reads DVKVTQSSRYLVKRTGEKVFLECVQDMDHENMFWYRQDPGLGLRLIYFSYDVKMKEKGDIPEGYSVSREKKERFSLILESASTNQTSMYLCASSLFTETYEQYFGPGTRLTVT.